This T cell receptor beta chain is drawn from a study of response to subunit inactivated influenza vaccine. J gave up 4 bases and V 6 bases, and 10 bases lay outside the gene matches. This CDR3 spans 15 amino acids. CDR1 and CDR2 from the germline V gene are MNHEY and SVGEGT. TCRdb re-derived calls from the RT-PCR reads in MiXCR, one entry per CDR3 protein. The data contain hundreds of thousands of distinct CDR3 sequences, 11% of them singletons. These records were also assigned to another study, of T cells expressing NK-cell markers. As that report states: Researchers built TCR beta cDNA using 5'RACE template switching with UMIs. Researchers got TCR beta repertoires out of sorted CD3+CD56+NKG2C+, CD3+CD56+NKG2C- and CD3+CD56-NKG2C+ T cells.

The receptor comes from a man over 45 who received an inactivated influenza vaccine. The specimen was PBMCs from blood, collected on the day of vaccination. This chain joins TRBV6-2 or TRBV6-3 and TRBJ2-7; 9 positions match TRBD1. The CDR3 DNA is TGTGCCAGCAGCCTGCCTGGGACAGGGATATACGAGCAGTACTTC. It translates to CASSLPGTGIYEQYF.